This section outlines one T cell receptor (beta chain) sequence together with its context. Its target is unknown. The data belong to a study of blood T cells in healthy people across ages. Study outcomes and limitations: Diversity figures based on one million T cells were deemed too low.

There are 15 residues in the CDR3. Germline CDR1 reads DFQATT; CDR2 reads SNEGSKA (reference sequence). V was pared by 4 bases and J by 9 bases, with 15 bases of the junction left unmatched. With a J-beta primer mix and a sample-barcoded 5' primer, a second PCR ran about 7 to 12 cycles. TCRdb itself ran the 5' RACE reads through MiXCR, one entry per CDR3 protein. The sample records about a million distinct CDR3 sequences, approximately 50% being singletons. The sequencing sample was made of blood. This sequence was found in an older woman in good health. J is TRBJ2-1 and V is TRBV20-1; 7 positions match TRBD2. Written as DNA, the CDR3 is TGCAGTGCTATAAAAGAAGTGGGAGGGCCAGGTGAGCAGTTCTTC. Encoded protein: CSAIKEVGGPGEQFF.